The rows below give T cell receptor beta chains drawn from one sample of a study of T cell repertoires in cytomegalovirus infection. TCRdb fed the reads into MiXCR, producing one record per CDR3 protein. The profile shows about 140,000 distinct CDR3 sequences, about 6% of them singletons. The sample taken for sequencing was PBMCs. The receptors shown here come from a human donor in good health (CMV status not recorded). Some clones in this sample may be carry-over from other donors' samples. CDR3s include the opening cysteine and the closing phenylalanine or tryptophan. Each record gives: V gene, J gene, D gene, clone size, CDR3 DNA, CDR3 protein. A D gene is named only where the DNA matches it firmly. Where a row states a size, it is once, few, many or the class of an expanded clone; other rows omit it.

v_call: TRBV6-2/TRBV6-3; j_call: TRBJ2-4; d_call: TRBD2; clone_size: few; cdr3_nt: TGTGCCAGCAGGAGGGGCGGGGGGAGTAAAAACATTCAGTACTTC; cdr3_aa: CASRRGGGSKNIQYF
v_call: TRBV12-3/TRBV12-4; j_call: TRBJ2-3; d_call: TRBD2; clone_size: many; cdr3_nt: TGTGCCAGCAGGCTCTTAGCGGGGTCCAGCACAGATACGCAGTATTTT; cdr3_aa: CASRLLAGSSTDTQYF
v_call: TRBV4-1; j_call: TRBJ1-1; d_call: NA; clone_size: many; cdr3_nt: TGCGCCAGCAGCCAAGATTCGGCAGCCGAGCCGAACACTGAAGCTTTCTTT; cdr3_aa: CASSQDSAAEPNTEAFF
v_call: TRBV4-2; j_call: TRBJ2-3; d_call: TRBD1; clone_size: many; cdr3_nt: TGTGCCAGCAGCCAGATTACGGACAGGGGGTACGATACGCAGTATTTT; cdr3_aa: CASSQITDRGYDTQYF
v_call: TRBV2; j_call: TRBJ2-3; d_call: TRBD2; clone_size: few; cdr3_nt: TGTGCCAGCAGTGGCATTAGCGGGGACCCAGATACGCAGTATTTT; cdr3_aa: CASSGISGDPDTQYF
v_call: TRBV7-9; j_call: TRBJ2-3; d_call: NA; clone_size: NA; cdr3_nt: TGTGCCAGCAGCTTAGCGGCAAAGACCGGCCGGCAGTATTTT; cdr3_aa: CASSLAAKTGRQYF
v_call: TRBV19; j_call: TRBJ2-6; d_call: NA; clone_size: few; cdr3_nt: TGTGCCAGCTCCCTGATGGGGGCAGAGTCTGGGGCCAACGTCCTGACTTTC; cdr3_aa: CASSLMGAESGANVLTF
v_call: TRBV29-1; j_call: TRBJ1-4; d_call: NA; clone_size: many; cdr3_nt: TGCAGCGTGGAACCGGGACCATCTAATGAAAAACTGTTTTTT; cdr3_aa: CSVEPGPSNEKLFF
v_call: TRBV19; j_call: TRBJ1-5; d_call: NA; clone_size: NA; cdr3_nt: TGTGCCAGTGCCACCGCATTGGCAGGCTCGAAACCTCATCATTTT; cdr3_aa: CASATALAGSKPHHF
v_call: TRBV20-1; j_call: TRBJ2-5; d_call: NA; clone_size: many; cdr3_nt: TGCAGCTCTAGGCGGCTGGGCAAAGAGACCCAGTACTTC; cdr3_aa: CSSRRLGKETQYF
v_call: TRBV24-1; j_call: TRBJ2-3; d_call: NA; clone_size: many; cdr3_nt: TGTGCCACCAGTGATAATGGCCAGCACACAGATACGCAGTATTTT; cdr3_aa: CATSDNGQHTDTQYF
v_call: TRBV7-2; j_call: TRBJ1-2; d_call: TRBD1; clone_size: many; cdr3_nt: TGTGCCAGCAGCTTAAGGGGGCTCGGCTATGGCTACACCTTC; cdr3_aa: CASSLRGLGYGYTF
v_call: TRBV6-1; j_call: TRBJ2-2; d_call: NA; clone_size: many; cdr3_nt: TGTGCCAGTTCGCCTCCTCCTAAGAAAGGGAACACCGGGGAGCTGTTTTTT; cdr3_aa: CASSPPPKKGNTGELFF
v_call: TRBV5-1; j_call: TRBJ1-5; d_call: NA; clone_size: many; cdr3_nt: TGCGCCAGCAGCTTGGGTGGCGGTAGCAATCAGCCCCAGCATTTT; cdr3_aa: CASSLGGGSNQPQHF